This entry concerns a single T cell receptor beta chain. As yet, its antigen is unknown. These data are taken from a study of CD8+CD57+ T cells in acquired aplastic anemia. Overall study context: About 3 ug was the average amount of DNA from sorted CD4+ and CD8+ cells. General study findings and limits: There were around 28 CD8+ CDR3 sequences that occurred in both patients and controls. Researchers reported that CD8+ Simpson's diversity was not significantly different in patients versus controls.

Patients who underwent sequencing had shown CD8+CD57+ cell expansion by flow cytometry. At the time of blood sampling, patients had not yet received any therapy. Genomic DNA was employed as the template in profiling TCR beta VDJ and CDR3. TCRdb reprocessed the reads with MiXCR, giving one entry per CDR3 protein. The table includes some 180,000 distinct CDR3 sequences, about 44% detected once. Sequenced: sorted CD4+, CD8+, or CD8+CD57+ T cells (not recorded which) from PBMCs. This sequence originates from a human donor with aplastic anemia.

The CDR3 DNA reads as TGTGCCAGCAGCTTGGGGACAGGGGTTGTCTATGGCTACACCTTC. The encoded protein is CASSLGTGVVYGYTF. V gene TRBV7-3 combines with J gene TRBJ1-2; 10 bases align to TRBD1. The CDR3 is made up of 15 amino acids. V lost 3 bases to trimming and J lost 4 bases; unmatched junction nucleotides: 5. Germline CDR1 reads SGHTA; CDR2 reads FQGTGA.